These 21 T cell receptor beta chains were all obtained from the same sample, sequenced in a study of cytotoxic CD8 clonotypes in ibrutinib-treated CLL. Method: immunoSEQ multiplex PCR; TCRdb's copy keeps in-frame clones and lacks some. The sample has tens of thousands of clones, about 72% seen once. Material: PBMCs, obtained after 12 months of ibrutinib treatment. These receptors were collected from a human donor with chronic lymphocytic leukemia.

This clone was seen a single time. This chain joins TRBV27 and TRBJ2-5; D is unresolved. The CDR3 covers 17 residues. V was pared by 0 bases and J by 5 bases, with 19 bases between. Germline V gives CDR1 MNHEY, CDR2 SMNVEV (reference sequence). The CDR3: CASSLSFPGFYGETQYF. The CDR3 nucleotides read TGTGCCAGCAGTTTATCGTTCCCAGGTTTTTATGGGGAGACCCAGTACTTC.

The chain uses TRBV6-1 and TRBJ1-1; D may be TRBD1 (5 bases). This CDR3 contains 14 residues. Germline V gene sequence: CDR1 MNHNS, CDR2 SASEGT. Trimming stripped 6 bases from V and 1 base from J, with 12 bases between. The CDR3 protein is CASRQTQGNTEAFF. CDR3 bases: TGTGCCAGCAGACAAACCCAGGGGAACACTGAAGCTTTCTTT.

This clone has more than one count but fewer than ten. The chain combines TRBV7-8 with TRBJ1-2, with 8 bases identical to TRBD1. Per germline, CDR1 SGHVS and CDR2 FQNEAQ. Losses at the gene ends were 1 base for V and 8 bases for J; bases not matched to a gene: 6. This CDR3 is built from 14 residues. The CDR3 DNA is TGTGCCAGCAGCTTAGACAGGGGGTATCGGGGCTACACCTTC. It encodes CASSLDRGYRGYTF.

The chain uses TRBV4-3 and TRBJ2-4, with TRBD2 as a possible D gene (5 bases). CDR1 and CDR2 (germline): LGHNA, YSLEER. This CDR3 spans 15 amino acids. Trimming left V 4 bases short and J 2 bases short, with 12 bases between. CDR3 in amino acids: CASSREPGTKNIQYF. The CDR3 DNA is TGCGCCAGCAGCCGTGAGCCGGGAACCAAAAACATTCAGTACTTC.

V is TRBV28 and J is TRBJ2-3; D call uncertain. V was shortened by 0 bases and J by 2 bases, with 9 bases between the two germline ends. The CDR3 sequence is 15 residues long. Germline V gene data show CDR1 as MDHEN and CDR2 as SYDVKM. The CDR3 region is CASSLWSSHTDTQYF. The CDR3 region has the DNA TGTGCCAGCAGTTTATGGTCCAGCCACACAGATACGCAGTATTTT.

The rearrangement joins TRBV6-7 to TRBJ1-2; tentatively, D is TRBD1 (6 bases). TRBV6-7 is sorted into the ORF group, with uncertain function. Trimming took off 2 bases at V and 4 bases at J, with 11 bases between the two ends. The CDR3 is 14 amino acids. The CDR3 bases are TGTGCCAGCAGTTACCCACAGGGTCCCTATGGCTACACCTTC. It codes for CASSYPQGPYGYTF.

In its sample, this clone was seen a few times. The J gene is TRBJ1-4, the V gene TRBV4-2, with D maybe TRBD1 (5 bases). The germline V gene has CDR1 LGHNA and CDR2 YNFKEQ. The V end lost 8 bases, the J end lost 0 bases, and 13 bases lay between the germline ends. The CDR3 is made up of 15 amino acids. The CDR3 DNA reads as TGTGCCAGCGCCAGGGATGTTGCAACTAATGAAAAACTGTTTTTT. Translation gives CASARDVATNEKLFF.

V usage is TRBV13 and J usage is TRBJ1-1; D gene ambiguous. The ends were cut back, 0 bases at V and 4 bases at J, with 9 bases in the middle. The CDR3 runs to 14 residues. CDR1 is PRHDT, CDR2 FYEKMQ, per germline (reference sequence). The CDR3 sequence is CASSLGSSPTEAFF. CDR3 bases: TGTGCCAGCAGCTTAGGCTCTTCCCCCACTGAAGCTTTCTTT.

This chain connects TRBV11-2 to TRBJ2-7; D is unresolved. V gave up 2 bases and J gave up 5 bases, with 10 bases separating them. This CDR3 has 13 amino acids. CDR1 is SGHAT and CDR2 is FQNNGV in the germline V gene. In nucleotides, the CDR3 is TGTGCCAGCAGCTTACCCGGGTCCCACGAGCAGTACTTC. It specifies CASSLPGSHEQYF.

The V call is TRBV30, the J call TRBJ1-4, with 7 bases identical to TRBD1. The CDR3 spans 15 residues. Germline CDR1 GTSNPN, CDR2 SVGIG (reference sequence). The junction had 11 bases not matched to a gene; V was cut back by 0 bases and J by 10 bases. The chain's CDR3 is CAWSVGTAFSGKLFF. CDR3 DNA: TGTGCCTGGAGTGTAGGGACAGCATTTTCCGGAAAACTGTTTTTT.

The sample holds a few counts of this clone. This chain uses TRBV28 with TRBJ2-7; 10 nucleotides match TRBD2. Germline CDR1 is MDHEN and CDR2 is SYDVKM. The CDR3 totals 13 residues. After removal of 9 bases from V and 5 bases from J, the junction contained 7 bases not matched to a gene. In nucleotides, the CDR3 is TGTGCCAGTAAAGCGGGAGGGCCCCACGAGCAGTACTTC. Translation: CASKAGGPHEQYF.

This chain uses TRBV5-4 with TRBJ1-3; D is undetermined. Trimming left V 4 bases short and J 0 bases short, with 14 bases between. The CDR3 is 16 amino acids. The V gene's germline CDR1 is SGHNT and CDR2 YYREEE (reference sequence). The CDR3 DNA reads TGTGCCAGCAGCCCGCGGACCGCCAGCTCTGGAAACACCATATATTTT. Its protein product is CASSPRTASSGNTIYF.

This clone was observed a handful of times. The rearrangement links TRBV19 to TRBJ1-1; D gene ambiguous. The CDR3 length is 13 residues. CDR1 is LNHDA and CDR2 is SQIVND in the germline V gene (reference sequence). V gave up 3 bases and J gave up 5 bases, with 10 bases separating them. The CDR3 nucleotides read TGTGCCAGTAGTATGCAGGCCGAGACTGAAGCTTTCTTT. Protein sequence: CASSMQAETEAFF.

This chain joins TRBV19 and TRBJ2-7; the match to TRBD2 covers 14 bases. CDR1 and CDR2 from the germline V gene are LNHDA and SQIVND (reference sequence). The CDR3 extends over 17 amino acids. V dropped 5 bases and J dropped 5; count of bases not matched to a gene: 11. CDR3 bases: TGTGCCAGTAGTTCTCGACTAGCGGGAGGGCCGATCCACGAGCAGTACTTC. This gives the protein CASSSRLAGGPIHEQYF.

This chain uses TRBV5-1 with TRBJ2-2, with D hard to call. The CDR3 loop spans 15 amino acids. The germline V and J ends were trimmed by 0 bases and 0 bases, with 6 bases remaining between them. Germline V gene sequence: CDR1 SGHRS, CDR2 YFSETQ. In nucleotides, the CDR3 is TGCGCCAGCAGCTTGGCCAACCCGAACACCGGGGAGCTGTTTTTT. Amino acids: CASSLANPNTGELFF.

This chain links TRBV6-5 with TRBJ2-3, with D unresolved. The length of the CDR3 is 14 residues. V gave up 5 bases and J gave up 4 bases, with 13 bases separating them. Germline assignment: CDR1 MNHEY and CDR2 SVGAGI. CDR3: CASSLTLAADTQYF. DNA for the CDR3: TGTGCCAGCAGTCTGACTCTGGCCGCAGATACGCAGTATTTT.

J is TRBJ2-4 and V is TRBV15; tentative D call: TRBD2 (5 bases). Between the trimmed V and J ends, which lost 4 bases and 0 bases, there was a span of 10 bases. There are 15 residues in the CDR3. Germline CDR1 LNHNV, CDR2 YYDKDF (reference sequence). CDR3: CATSKSGLAKNIQYF. The CDR3 region has the DNA TGTGCCACCAGCAAGAGCGGATTAGCCAAAAACATTCAGTACTTC.

The CDR3 here is CASSYGTIPKETQYF. The CDR3 nucleotides read TGCGCCAGCAGCTACGGGACTATCCCCAAAGAGACCCAGTACTTC. The chain uses TRBV5-1 and TRBJ2-5; TRBD2 matches at 7 bases. The CDR3 loop spans 15 amino acids. Germline V gene data show CDR1 as SGHRS and CDR2 as YFSETQ. The junction had 8 bases not matched to a gene; V was cut back by 3 bases and J by 3 bases. The whole variable domain, filled in from reference TRBV5-1 and TRBJ2-5, reads KAGVTQTPRYLIKTRGQQVTLSCSPISGHRSVSWYQQTPGQGLQFLFEYFSETQRNKGNFPGRFSGRQFSNSRSEMNVSTLELGDSALYLCASSYGTIPKETQYFGPGTRLLVL.

The chain employs TRBV6-5 and TRBJ2-1, with no clear D. Germline V CDR1 and CDR2: MNHEY, SVGAGI. V lost 0 bases, J lost 9 bases, and 15 bases lay in between. The CDR3 extends over 15 amino acids. CDR3: CASSYSSYASGEQFF. The CDR3, as DNA: TGTGCCAGCAGTTACTCATCCTACGCCAGTGGTGAGCAGTTCTTC.

The rearrangement joins TRBV29-1 to TRBJ1-1, with 9 positions matching TRBD1. The CDR3 spans 14 residues. J lost 8 bases, V lost 7 bases, and 14 bases had no gene match. Germline CDR1 reads SQVTM; CDR2 reads ANQGSEA. In DNA form, the CDR3 reads TGCAGCGGAGGTCATGGGACAGGGTCGGCAGAAGCTTTCTTT. It yields the protein CSGGHGTGSAEAFF.

V is TRBV19 and J is TRBJ1-1; TRBD1 is a possible D gene (6 bases). V lost 3 bases and J lost 3, with 14 bases in between. Germline assignment: CDR1 LNHDA and CDR2 SQIVND (reference sequence). The CDR3 loop spans 15 amino acids. The CDR3 coding sequence is TGTGCCAGTAGTATTCACAGGGCCGAGGACACTGAAGCTTTCTTT. It specifies CASSIHRAEDTEAFF.